This T cell receptor beta chain derives from a study of T cells in Graves' hyperthyroidism and ophthalmopathy. Based on clinical symptoms, serum thyroxine and TRAb, thyroid ultrasound and orbital computed tomography, diagnoses were reached. Template material for amplifying TCR beta CDR3 regions consisted of RNA transcripts. Primed by the HTBI set, a first-round RT-PCR was run on the TCR CDR3. In TCRdb, the multiplex PCR reads were re-called with MiXCR into one record per CDR3 protein. The repertoire includes some 490,000 distinct CDR3 sequences, about 20% of them detected once, and around 54% sits in the top ten. The sequenced material came from blood. The source of this sequence is a woman in her 70s with Graves' ophthalmopathy.

The chain's CDR3 is CASSLVTGVDTEAFF. The CDR3 bases are TGTGCCAGCAGCTTAGTTACAGGGGTAGACACTGAAGCTTTCTTT. The V call is TRBV11-2, the J call TRBJ1-1, with 7 bases aligning to TRBD1. Trimming cost V 1 base and J 3 bases; bases outside gene matches: 5. The CDR3 runs 15 residues. Germline loops: CDR1 SGHAT, CDR2 FQNNGV.